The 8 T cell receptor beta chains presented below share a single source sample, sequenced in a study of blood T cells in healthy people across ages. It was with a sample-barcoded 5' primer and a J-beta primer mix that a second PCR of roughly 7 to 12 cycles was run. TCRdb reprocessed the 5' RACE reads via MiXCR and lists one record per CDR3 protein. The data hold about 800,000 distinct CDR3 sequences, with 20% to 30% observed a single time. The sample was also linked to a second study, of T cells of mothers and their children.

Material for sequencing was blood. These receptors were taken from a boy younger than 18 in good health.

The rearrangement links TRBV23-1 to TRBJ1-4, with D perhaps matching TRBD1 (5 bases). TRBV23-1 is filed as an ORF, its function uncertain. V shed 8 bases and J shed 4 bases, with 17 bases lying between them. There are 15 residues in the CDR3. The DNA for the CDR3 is TGCGCCAGCGGGACCCGAGGGAGGCTTAATGAAAAACTGTTTTTT. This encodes CASGTRGRLNEKLFF.

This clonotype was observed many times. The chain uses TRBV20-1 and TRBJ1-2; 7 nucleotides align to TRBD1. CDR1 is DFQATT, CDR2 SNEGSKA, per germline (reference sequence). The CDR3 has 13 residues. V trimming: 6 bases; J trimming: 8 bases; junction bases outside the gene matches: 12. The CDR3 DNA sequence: TGCAGTGCCAGCGGACAGGCCGGAGGGGGCTACACCTTC. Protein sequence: CSASGQAGGGYTF.

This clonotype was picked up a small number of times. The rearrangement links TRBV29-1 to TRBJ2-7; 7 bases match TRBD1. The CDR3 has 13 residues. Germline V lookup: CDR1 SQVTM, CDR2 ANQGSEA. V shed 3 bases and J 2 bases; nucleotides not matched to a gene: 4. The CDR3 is CSVEGQIPYEQYF. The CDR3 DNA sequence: TGCAGCGTTGAGGGACAGATTCCCTACGAGCAGTACTTC.

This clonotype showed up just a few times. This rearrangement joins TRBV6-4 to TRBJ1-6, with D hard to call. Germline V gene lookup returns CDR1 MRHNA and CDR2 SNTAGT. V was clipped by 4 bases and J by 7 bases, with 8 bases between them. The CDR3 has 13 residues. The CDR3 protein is CASSVLTNSPLHF. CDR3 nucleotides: TGTGCCAGCAGTGTCCTTACAAATTCACCCCTCCACTTT.

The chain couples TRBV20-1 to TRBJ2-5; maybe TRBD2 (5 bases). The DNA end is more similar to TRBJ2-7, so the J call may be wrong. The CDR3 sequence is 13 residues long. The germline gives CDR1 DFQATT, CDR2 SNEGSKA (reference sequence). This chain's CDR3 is CSARDGGFYEQYF. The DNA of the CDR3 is TGCAGTGCTAGAGATGGAGGCTTCTACGAGCAGTACTTC.

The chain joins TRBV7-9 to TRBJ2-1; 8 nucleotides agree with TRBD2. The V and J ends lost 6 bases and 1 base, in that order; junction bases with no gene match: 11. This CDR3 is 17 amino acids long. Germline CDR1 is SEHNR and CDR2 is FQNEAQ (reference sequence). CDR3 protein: CASSKTTGGRSYNEQFF. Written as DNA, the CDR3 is TGTGCCAGCAGTAAAACGACTGGCGGGAGGTCCTACAATGAGCAGTTCTTC.

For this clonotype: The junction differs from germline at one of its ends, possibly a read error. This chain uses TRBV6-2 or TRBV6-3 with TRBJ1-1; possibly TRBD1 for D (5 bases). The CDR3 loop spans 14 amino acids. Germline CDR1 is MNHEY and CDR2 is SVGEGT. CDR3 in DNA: TGTGCCCGCAGTCGCGGCGGGGGATTCGCTGAAGCTTTCTTT. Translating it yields CARSRGGGFAEAFF.

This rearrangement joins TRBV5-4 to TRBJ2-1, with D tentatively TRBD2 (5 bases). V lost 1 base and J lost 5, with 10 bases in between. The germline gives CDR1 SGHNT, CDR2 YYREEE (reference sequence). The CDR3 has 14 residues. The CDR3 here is CASSLSRTDNEQFF. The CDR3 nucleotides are TGTGCCAGCAGCTTGAGTCGGACTGACAATGAGCAGTTCTTC.